This T cell receptor beta chain is drawn from a study of CXCR3-negative and CXCR3-positive naive CD8 T cells. Across the study: The dataset comprises 110 million to 150 million TRB reads in total, with about 1.5 +/- 0.3 million reads per library. Study results and caveats: Naive CXCR3-positive cells had TRB CDR3s more hydrophobic than those of CXCR3-negative naive cells.

TRB cDNA was prepared as libraries by UMI-labeled 5' RACE. TCRdb re-called the 5' RACE reads and shows each CDR3 protein once, DNA omitted. This repertoire comprises about 130,000 distinct CDR3 sequences; its ten largest clones make up roughly 0.6%. Regarding this clonotype: Its target is not known.

This CDR3 has 13 residues. Germline assignment: CDR1 WSHSY and CDR2 SAAADI. Sequencing was carried out using naive CXCR3+ CD8+ T cells from blood. Subset of the sample: CD45RO-CCR7+CD27+CD95- naive CD8+ T cells expressing CXCR3 (TNR3+). The genes are TRBV10-2 and TRBJ1-1; checking the TCRdb D call of TRBD1 is not possible without DNA. The receptor comes from a human donor in good health. Some clones in this sample may be carry-over from other donors' samples. The chain's CDR3 is CASSGRVYTEAFF.